The 18 T cell receptor beta chains listed next were all sequenced from one sample in a study of blood T cell repertoires in COVID-19. Sequencing was performed with immunoSEQ multiplex PCR; in TCRdb, only in-frame clones are kept and a portion is missing. Of 200,000 or so clones listed, 79% are singletons. Sample: peripheral blood. The receptors shown here come from a man in his sixties with active or convalescent COVID-19.

The chain uses TRBV28 and TRBJ1-5; TRBD1 aligns across 8 bases. CDR1 is MDHEN and CDR2 is SYDVKM in the germline V gene. Losses at the gene ends were 6 bases for V and 6 bases for J; bases not matched to a gene: 4. This CDR3 region has 13 residues. CDR3 loop: CASRTGEVQPQHF. In DNA, the CDR3 is TGTGCCAGCAGGACAGGGGAGGTTCAGCCCCAGCATTTT.

CDR3 in DNA: TGTGCCAGCTCCAGTTCACCGCCCCCCAATGAGCAGTTCTTC. Protein: CASSSSPPPNEQFF. V usage is TRBV18 and J usage is TRBJ2-1; D unresolved. This CDR3 comprises 14 residues. Between the trimmed V and J ends, which lost 6 bases and 6 bases, there was a span of 15 bases. Germline CDR1 and CDR2: KGHSH and LQKENI.

This clone was observed a few times. The rearrangement links TRBV7-9 to TRBJ2-1; no reliable D call. Germline V lookup: CDR1 SEHNR, CDR2 FQNEAQ (reference sequence). Deletions cut 1 base from V and 2 bases from J, with 6 bases between. The CDR3 length is 14 residues. As DNA, the CDR3 is TGTGCCAGCAGCTTAGAACTAACCTACAATGAGCAGTTCTTC. Amino acids: CASSLELTYNEQFF. Together with reference TRBV7-9 and TRBJ2-1, the CDR3 gives the full variable domain: DTGVSQNPRHKITKRGQNVTFRCDPISEHNRLYWYRQTLGQGPEFLTYFQNEAQLEKSRLLSDRFSAERPKGSFSTLEIQRTEQGDSAMYLCASSLELTYNEQFFGPGTRLTVL.

The V gene is TRBV29-1, the J gene TRBJ2-7; 9 bases map to TRBD1. The CDR3 is made up of 12 amino acids. Germline values: CDR1 SQVTM, CDR2 ANQGSEA. Germline trimming cut 7 bases from V and 1 base from J; bases unmatched to any gene: 2. The CDR3 DNA reads as TGCAGCGCCGGGACAGGGTCCTACGAGCAGTACTTC. Residues: CSAGTGSYEQYF.

The CDR3, as DNA: TGTGCCAGTAGTATAGTTTCGACTAGCGGGTTCTACAATGAGCAGTTCTTC. It yields the protein CASSIVSTSGFYNEQFF. The rearrangement uses TRBV19 and TRBJ2-1; 10 bases line up with TRBD2. V shed 1 base and J 3 bases; nucleotides not matched to a gene: 6. In germline, CDR1 is LNHDA, CDR2 SQIVND (reference sequence). The CDR3 contains 17 residues.

The chain carries TRBV15 and TRBJ2-7; 8 positions match TRBD2. The CDR3 has 17 residues. Germline CDR1 and CDR2: LNHNV and YYDKDF (reference sequence). Trimming took 2 bases from V and 0 from J; bases not matched to a gene: 9. The CDR3 nucleotides read TGTGCCACCAGCAGACCCCTACCGGGAGGGAGCTCCTACGAGCAGTACTTC. As protein: CATSRPLPGGSSYEQYF.

The J gene is TRBJ1-1, the V gene TRBV19; 8 bases are a match to TRBD1. The germline V gene encodes CDR1 LNHDA and CDR2 SQIVND (reference sequence). This CDR3 region has 15 residues. V gave up 1 base and J gave up 5 bases; unmatched junction bases: 6. The CDR3 sequence: CASSIVGQGETEAFF. CDR3 nucleotide sequence: TGTGCCAGTAGTATAGTAGGACAGGGTGAGACTGAAGCTTTCTTT. Supplemented by reference TRBV19 and TRBJ1-1, the full variable domain reads DGGITQSPKYLFRKEGQNVTLSCEQNLNHDAMYWYRQDPGQGLRLIYYSQIVNDFQKGDIAEGYSVSREKKESFPLTVTSAQKNPTAFYLCASSIVGQGETEAFFGQGTRLTVV.

The chain is built from TRBV5-1 and TRBJ1-2, with 7 bases that match TRBD1. The J segment lost 3 bases and the V segment lost 4 bases, leaving 6 bases of the junction unmatched. The germline V gene has CDR1 SGHRS and CDR2 YFSETQ. The CDR3 runs to 14 residues. The CDR3 loop is CASSGGQLYYGYTF. The CDR3, as DNA: TGCGCCAGCAGCGGGGGACAGCTCTACTATGGCTACACCTTC.

The chain carries TRBV18 and TRBJ1-5; D is perhaps TRBD1 (5 bases). The CDR3 contains 15 residues. CDR1 is KGHSH, CDR2 LQKENI, per germline. V shed 3 bases and J shed 0 bases, with 9 bases lying between them. Written as DNA, the CDR3 is TGTGCCAGCTCACCCGGGGGTGGTAGCAATCAGCCCCAGCATTTT. Protein: CASSPGGGSNQPQHF.

The rearrangement uses TRBV10-3 and TRBJ2-7; tentatively, D is TRBD1 (5 bases). V lost 2 bases and J 1 base, leaving 9 bases between the germline ends. The CDR3 runs 14 residues. The V gene's germline CDR1 is ENHRY and CDR2 SYGVKD. The CDR3 DNA reads TGTGCCATCAGTGAGAGCGACAGATCCTACGAGCAGTACTTC. Translation gives CAISESDRSYEQYF.

The chain combines TRBV28 with TRBJ1-5; 8 bases match TRBD1. CDR3 length: 15 amino acids. The germline CDR1 and CDR2 sequences are MDHEN and SYDVKM. V lost 3 bases, J lost 10 bases, and 11 bases stayed unmatched. CDR3 amino acids: CASSLGQALPLPQHF. The CDR3 DNA follows: TGTGCCAGCAGTTTGGGACAGGCCCTTCCTCTACCCCAGCATTTT.

A word on this clone: Germline and junction disagree at one end, which may indicate a read error. In DNA form, the CDR3 reads TGTGCCATCAGAGAGTTTAACGAGCAGTACTTC. This sequence encodes CAIREFNEQYF. V gene TRBV10-3 combines with J gene TRBJ2-7, with D unclear. This CDR3 is 11 amino acids long. CDR1 is ENHRY and CDR2 is SYGVKD in the germline V gene.

This chain connects TRBV28 to TRBJ1-1; 7 nucleotides agree with TRBD1. This CDR3 is built from 13 residues. CDR1 is MDHEN, CDR2 SYDVKM, per germline. Trimming removed 6 bases from V and 7 bases from J; junction bases left unmatched: 8. This chain's CDR3 is CASRQTGWGEAFF. Written as DNA, the CDR3 is TGTGCCAGCAGACAGACAGGGTGGGGTGAAGCTTTCTTT.

This clone was recorded a few times. This rearrangement joins TRBV30 to TRBJ2-2; TRBD2 matches 10 bases. Germline V gives CDR1 GTSNPN, CDR2 SVGIG (reference sequence). The junction had 5 bases not matched to a gene; V was cut back by 4 bases and J by 3 bases. CDR3 length: 15 residues. The CDR3 loop is CAWKSTSGYTGELFF. In nucleotides, the CDR3 is TGTGCCTGGAAGTCGACTAGCGGGTACACCGGGGAGCTGTTTTTT.

This clone came up once. The V and J genes are TRBV28 and TRBJ1-2; unclear D gene. CDR1 is MDHEN and CDR2 is SYDVKM in the germline V gene. The V end lost 5 bases, the J end lost 6 bases, and 19 bases lay between the germline ends. This CDR3 region has 15 residues. CDR3 sequence reads: CASSPFQEVGDGYTF. The CDR3 nucleotides are TGTGCCAGCAGTCCATTCCAGGAGGTCGGGGATGGCTACACCTTC.

The chain joins TRBV10-3 to TRBJ2-5, with 14 bases identical to TRBD2. V lost 3 bases to trimming and J lost 4 bases; unmatched junction nucleotides: 7. Germline-derived CDR1 and CDR2 are ENHRY and SYGVKD. The CDR3 has 17 amino acids. In DNA form, the CDR3 reads TGTGCCATCAGTGACCCGACTAGCGGGAGGGCCCGAGAGACCCAGTACTTC. Protein product: CAISDPTSGRARETQYF.

This chain uses TRBV28 with TRBJ1-2, with D unclear. This CDR3 has 12 residues. V was cut by 4 bases and J by 4 bases, with 7 bases left in between. Germline-derived CDR1 and CDR2 are MDHEN and SYDVKM. The CDR3 loop reads CASSYRVYGYTF. DNA for the CDR3: TGTGCCAGCAGTTACCGGGTCTATGGCTACACCTTC.

The J gene is TRBJ2-1, the V gene TRBV7-2; 12 positions match TRBD2. V lost 7 bases and J lost 7; bases outside the gene matches: 11. The CDR3 runs to 16 residues. Germline V lookup: CDR1 SGHTA, CDR2 FQGNSA. The CDR3 bases are TGTGCCAGCATCCCCCGCGGGCTAGCGGGAGGGAATGAGCAGTTCTTC. It encodes CASIPRGLAGGNEQFF.